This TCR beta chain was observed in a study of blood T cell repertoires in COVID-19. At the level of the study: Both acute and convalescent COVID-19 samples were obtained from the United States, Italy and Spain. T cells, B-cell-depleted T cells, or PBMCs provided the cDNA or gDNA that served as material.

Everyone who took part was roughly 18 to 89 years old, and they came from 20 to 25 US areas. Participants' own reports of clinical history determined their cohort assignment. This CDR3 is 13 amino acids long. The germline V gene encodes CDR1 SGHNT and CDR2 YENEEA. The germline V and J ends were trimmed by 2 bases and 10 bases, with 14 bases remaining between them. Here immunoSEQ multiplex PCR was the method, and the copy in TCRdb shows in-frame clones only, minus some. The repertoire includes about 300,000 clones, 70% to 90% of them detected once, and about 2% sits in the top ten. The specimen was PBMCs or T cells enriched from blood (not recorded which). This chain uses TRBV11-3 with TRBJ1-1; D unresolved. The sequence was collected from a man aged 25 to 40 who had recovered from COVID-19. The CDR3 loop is CASSLSSSGTAFF. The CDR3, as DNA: TGTGCCAGCAGCTTATCGTCTTCGGGAACAGCTTTCTTT.